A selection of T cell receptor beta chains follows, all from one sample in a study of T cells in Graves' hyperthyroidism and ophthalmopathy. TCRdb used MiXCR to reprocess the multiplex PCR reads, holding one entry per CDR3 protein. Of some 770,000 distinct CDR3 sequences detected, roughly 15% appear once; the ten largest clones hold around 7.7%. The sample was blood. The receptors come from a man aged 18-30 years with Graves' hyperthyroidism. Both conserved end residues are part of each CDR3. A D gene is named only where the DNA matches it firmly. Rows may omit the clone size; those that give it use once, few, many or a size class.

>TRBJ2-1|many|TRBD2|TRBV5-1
TGCGCCAGCAGCTTAGGGACTAGCTACAATGAGCAGTTCTTC
CASSLGTSYNEQFF
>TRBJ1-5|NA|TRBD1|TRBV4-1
TGCGCCAGCAGCCAAGCGACAGGGATTCAGCCCCAGCATTTT
CASSQATGIQPQHF
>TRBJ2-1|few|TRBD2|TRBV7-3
TGTGCCAGCAGCTTAATGGTCCTACTAGCGGGAGAAACTCTTTGTCCTCAGTTCTTC
CASSLMVLLAGETLCPQFF
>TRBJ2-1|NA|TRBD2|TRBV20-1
TGCAGTGCTAGAGATCTTAGAGAGCGGGAGGTCTACAATGAGCAGTTCTTC
CSARDLREREVYNEQFF
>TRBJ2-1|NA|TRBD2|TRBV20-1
TGCAGTGCTGTCGGACTAGCGGGAGTTATTGAGCAGTTCTTC
CSAVGLAGVIEQFF
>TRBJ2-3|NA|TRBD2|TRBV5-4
TGTGCCAGCAGCTACCGACTAGCGGGATACACAGATACGCAGTATTTT
CASSYRLAGYTDTQYF
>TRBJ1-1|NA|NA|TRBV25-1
TGTGCCAGCAGTGAGGTTTCCTCAGGAGGGACTGAAGCTTTCTTT
CASSEVSSGGTEAFF
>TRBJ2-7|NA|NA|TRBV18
TGTGCCAGCTCACCACCCAGCCATAACGAGCAGTACTTC
CASSPPSHNEQYF
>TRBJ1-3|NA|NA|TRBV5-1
TGCGCCAGCAGCAGGCAGGGAGGCCTCTCTGGAAACACCATATATTTT
CASSRQGGLSGNTIYF
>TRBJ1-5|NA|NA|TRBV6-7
TGTGCCAGCAGTTACGGAGCGGTGGGTTATAGCAATCAGCCCCAGCATTTT
CASSYGAVGYSNQPQHF
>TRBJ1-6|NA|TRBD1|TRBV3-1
TGTGCCAGCAGTTACGGGACAGGGAGATCACCCCTCCACTTT
CASSYGTGRSPLHF
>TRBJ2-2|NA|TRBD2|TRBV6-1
TGTGCCAGCACAGAACAGGTGGGAGGGCTAGCCGGATCCGGGGAGCTGTTTTTT
CASTEQVGGLAGSGELFF
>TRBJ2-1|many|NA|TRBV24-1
TGTGCCACCAGTAATCGGGTGGGACGGAGCTCCTACAATGAGCAGTTCTTC
CATSNRVGRSSYNEQFF
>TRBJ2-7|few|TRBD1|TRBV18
TGTGCCAGCTCACCGGGACAGGGGCCTGCCTACGAGCAGTACTTC
CASSPGQGPAYEQYF
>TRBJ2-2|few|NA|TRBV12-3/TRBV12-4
TGTGCCAGCAGGGCTAGGGGACGGAACACCGGGGAGCTGTTTTTT
CASRARGRNTGELFF
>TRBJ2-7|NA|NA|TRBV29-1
TGCAGCGTTAGAGAGTCCTACGAGCAGTACTTC
CSVRESYEQYF
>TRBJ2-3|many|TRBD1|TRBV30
TGTGCCTGGAGAGCTACAGGGGGAGTTGAGTATTTT
CAWRATGGVEYF
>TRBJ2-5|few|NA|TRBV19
TGTGCCAGTAGTACCATTGGAACTACAGGTCTCGAGACCCAGTACTTC
CASSTIGTTGLETQYF
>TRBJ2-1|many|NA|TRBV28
TGTGCCAGCAGTTTAACAGGGTGGAATGAGCAGTTCTTC
CASSLTGWNEQFF
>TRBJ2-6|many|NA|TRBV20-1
TGCAGTGCTAGAGACGGCGGGCTGAGCTCTGGGGCCAACGTCCTGACTTTC
CSARDGGLSSGANVLTF
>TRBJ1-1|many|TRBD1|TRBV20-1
TGCAGTGCTAGGGGGGACAGGGGAGGCACTGAAGCTTTCTTT
CSARGDRGGTEAFF
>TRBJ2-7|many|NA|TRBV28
TGTGCCAGCAGTTTCTTAGGGGGGCCCTACGAGCAGTACTTC
CASSFLGGPYEQYF
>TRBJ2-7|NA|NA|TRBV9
TGTGCCAGCAGCTCTTGGGGGGATGGGGCTATCGAGCAGTACTTC
CASSSWGDGAIEQYF
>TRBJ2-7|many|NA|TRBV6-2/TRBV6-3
TGTGCCAGCAGTTACCCGCTAGCGCGATCAGACGAGCAGTACTTC
CASSYPLARSDEQYF
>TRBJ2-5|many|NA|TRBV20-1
TGCAGTGCTAGAAAGGGAGGGGGCGAGTCAGTGGACCAGTACTTC
CSARKGGGESVDQYF
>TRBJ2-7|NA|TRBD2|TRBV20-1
TGCAGTGCTTCGGGGGGGCTAGCGGGATCCTACGAGCAGTACTTC
CSASGGLAGSYEQYF
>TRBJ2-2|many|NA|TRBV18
TGTGCCAGCTCACCTCGGACAGCTAACACCGGGGAGCTGTTTTTT
CASSPRTANTGELFF
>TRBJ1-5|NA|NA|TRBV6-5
TGTGCCAGCAGTTACAACCGGGACCTGGGGAATCAGCCCCAGCATTTT
CASSYNRDLGNQPQHF
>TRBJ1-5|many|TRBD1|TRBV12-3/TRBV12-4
TGTGCCAGCAGTCATGGACAGGGGGGGCATCAGCCCCAGCATTTT
CASSHGQGGHQPQHF
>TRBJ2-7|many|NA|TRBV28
TGTGCCACCATTCGGCCAGGCGCCTACGAGCAGTACTTC
CATIRPGAYEQYF
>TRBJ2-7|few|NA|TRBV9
TGTGCCAGCTCTAATATGGATCCGGACGAGCAGTACTTC
CASSNMDPDEQYF
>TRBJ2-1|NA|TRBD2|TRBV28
TGTGCCAGCAGTTCTTCCTTACTAGCGGGGAGATCCTACAATGAGCAGTTCTTC
CASSSSLLAGRSYNEQFF
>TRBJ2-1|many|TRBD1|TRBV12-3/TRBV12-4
TGTGCCAGCAGCTTAGACAGGGGCCCCTACAATGAGCAGTTCTTC
CASSLDRGPYNEQFF
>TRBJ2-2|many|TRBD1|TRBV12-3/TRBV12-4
TGTGCCAGCAGTTTGAGGGGACAGGGGACCCCCGGGGAGCTGTTTTTT
CASSLRGQGTPGELFF
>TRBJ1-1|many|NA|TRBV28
TGTGCCAGCACTCAAGTCGCCACTGAAGCTTTCTTT
CASTQVATEAFF
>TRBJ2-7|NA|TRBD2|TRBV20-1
TGCAGTGCTATAGAAGCTAGCGGGAGGTACGAGCAGTACTTC
CSAIEASGRYEQYF
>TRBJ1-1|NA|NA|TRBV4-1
TGCGCCAGCAGCCAAATACAGGCGGCTAAAGGGAACACTGAAGCTTTCTTT
CASSQIQAAKGNTEAFF
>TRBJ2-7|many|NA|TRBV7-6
TGTGCCAGCAGCTTAGTGTCGGGGGGCAACGAGCAGTACTTC
CASSLVSGGNEQYF
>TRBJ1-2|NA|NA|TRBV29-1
TGCAGCGTTCCGCCTGGGGGGATTCCATCTGATGGCTACACCTTC
CSVPPGGIPSDGYTF
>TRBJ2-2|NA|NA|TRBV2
TGTGCCAGCAGTGAAGGGACTCTAAACACCGGGGAGCTGTTTTTT
CASSEGTLNTGELFF
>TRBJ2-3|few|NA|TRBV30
TGTGCCTGGAGACCCGATCTGTCGACTCACCTCAGATACACAGATACGCAGTATTTT
CAWRPDLSTHLRYTDTQYF
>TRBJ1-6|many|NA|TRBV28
TGTGCCAGCAGTTCCCTTGGGGGGTGGTATAATTCACCCCTCCACTTT
CASSSLGGWYNSPLHF
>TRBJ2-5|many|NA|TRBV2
TGTGCCAGCGCTCGGACGTCGCACCAAGAGACCCAGTACTTC
CASARTSHQETQYF
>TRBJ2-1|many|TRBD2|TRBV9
TGTGCCAGCAGCGGCCACAAGGGAGCGGGAGGGTTCCATGAGCAGTTCTTC
CASSGHKGAGGFHEQFF
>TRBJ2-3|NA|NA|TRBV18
TGTGCCAGCTCACCAATCTACACCGGGACCCACCGGAGTACGCAGTATTTT
CASSPIYTGTHRSTQYF
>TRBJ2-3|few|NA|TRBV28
TGTGCCAGCAAGGAAACCACAGATACGCAGTATTTT
CASKETTDTQYF
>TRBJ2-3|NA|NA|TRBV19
TGTGCCAGTGACTTCGGAGGCACAGATACGCAGTATTTT
CASDFGGTDTQYF
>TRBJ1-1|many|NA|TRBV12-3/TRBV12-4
TGTGCCAGCAGTTTAAGCGACGGCCGGAACACTGAAGCTTTCTTT
CASSLSDGRNTEAFF
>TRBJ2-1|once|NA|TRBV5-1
TGCGCCAGCACCCCGTCCCCGGGGTACAATGAGCAGTTCTTC
CASTPSPGYNEQFF
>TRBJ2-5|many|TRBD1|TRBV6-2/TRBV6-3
TGTGCCAGCAGAACCAACGACCTCGGACAGGGTATTAAAGAGACCCAGTACTTC
CASRTNDLGQGIKETQYF
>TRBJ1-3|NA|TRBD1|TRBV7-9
TGTGCCAGCAGCTCCAATTCGGGACAGTTCTCTGGAAACACCATATATTTT
CASSSNSGQFSGNTIYF
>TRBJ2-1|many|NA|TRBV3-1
TGTGCCAGCAGACTTCAGGGCCACAATGAGCAGTTCTTC
CASRLQGHNEQFF
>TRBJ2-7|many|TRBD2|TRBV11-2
TGTGCCAGCAGCCCGGGACTAGGATCCTACGAGCAGTACTTC
CASSPGLGSYEQYF
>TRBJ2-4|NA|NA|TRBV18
TGTGCCAGCTCAACGATGCAGGGCAATTTCGGGATTCAGTACTTC
CASSTMQGNFGIQYF
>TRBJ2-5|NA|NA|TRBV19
TGTGCCAGTAGTCGACAGTCGCTTCAAGAGACCCGGTACTTC
CASSRQSLQETRYF
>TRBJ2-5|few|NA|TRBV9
TGTGCCAGCAGTGCAGGGTACGAGACCCAGTACTTC
CASSAGYETQYF
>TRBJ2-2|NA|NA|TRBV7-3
TGTGCCAGCAGCCAGAGTAGCTCGAACACCGGGGAGCTGTTTTTT
CASSQSSSNTGELFF
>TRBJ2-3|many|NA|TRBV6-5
TGTGCCAGCAGTTACGGGGGGCATCGCGGGAGTATCAAAGGAGATACGCAGTATTTT
CASSYGGHRGSIKGDTQYF
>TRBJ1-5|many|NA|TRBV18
TGTGCCAGCTCACTCCCGGATAGCAATCAGCCCCAGCATTTT
CASSLPDSNQPQHF
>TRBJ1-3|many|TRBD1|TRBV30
TGTGCCTGGAGAAACCCGACAGGGGGAAACACCATATATTTT
CAWRNPTGGNTIYF